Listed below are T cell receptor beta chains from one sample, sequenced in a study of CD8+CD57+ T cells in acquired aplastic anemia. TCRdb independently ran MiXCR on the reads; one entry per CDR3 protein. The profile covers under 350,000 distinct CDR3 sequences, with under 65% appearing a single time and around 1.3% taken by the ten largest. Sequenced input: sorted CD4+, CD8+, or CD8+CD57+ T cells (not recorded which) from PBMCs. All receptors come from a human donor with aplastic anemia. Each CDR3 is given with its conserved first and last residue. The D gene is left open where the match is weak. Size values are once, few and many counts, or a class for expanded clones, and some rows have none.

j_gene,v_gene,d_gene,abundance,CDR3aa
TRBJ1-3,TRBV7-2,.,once,CASSLGRRSSGNTIYF
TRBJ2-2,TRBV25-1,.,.,CASSEYGLANTGELFF
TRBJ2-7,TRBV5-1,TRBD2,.,CASSLASGRSEQYF
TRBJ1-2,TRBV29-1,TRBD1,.,CRDSREDRGEPSGYTF
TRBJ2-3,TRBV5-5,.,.,CASSFEGSSYNEQYF
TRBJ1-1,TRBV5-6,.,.,CASSSSRVGNTEAFF
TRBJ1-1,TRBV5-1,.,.,CASAGGGYTEAFF
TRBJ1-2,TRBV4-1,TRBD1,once,CASSQETGDGYGYTF
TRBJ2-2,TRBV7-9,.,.,CASSFAPASFPGELFF
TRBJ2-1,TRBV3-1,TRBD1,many,CASSQDWGTVPFF
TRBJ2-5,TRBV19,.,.,CASSTLNRDRETQYF
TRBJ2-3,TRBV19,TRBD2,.,CASRVQLAGSTDTQYF
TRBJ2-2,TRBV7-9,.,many,CASSLPRAGGDTGELFF
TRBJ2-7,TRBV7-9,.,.,CASYRESSYEQYF
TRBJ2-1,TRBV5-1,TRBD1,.,CASSLTGGTASNWQFF
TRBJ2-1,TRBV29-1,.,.,CSVYNEQFF
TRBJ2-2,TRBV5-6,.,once,CASRRGTGEPFF
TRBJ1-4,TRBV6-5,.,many,CASRGAATNEKLFF
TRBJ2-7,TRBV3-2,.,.,CASSPFRYEQYF
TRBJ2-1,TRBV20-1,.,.,CSARDSVGPNEQFF